A single sample is the source of the 28 T cell receptor beta chains below, sequenced in a study of PD-L1 blockade in urothelial cancer. The method was immunoSEQ multiplex PCR; TCRdb's version includes in-frame clones alone and lacks a portion of them. The sample gives around 120,000 clones, approximately 90% of which show up once; more than 1.5% is in the top ten. The time point: peripheral blood 6 weeks after treatment start. This material consisted of PBMCs, taken around atezolizumab (anti-PD-L1) treatment. The source is a man in his 60s with urothelial cancer.

This chain links TRBV28 with TRBJ1-1; TRBD1 agrees at 9 bases. The CDR3 consists of 15 residues. Germline V gene lookup returns CDR1 MDHEN and CDR2 SYDVKM. Unmatched junction bases numbered 6, after V lost 6 bases and J lost 1 base. This chain's CDR3 is CASRPPDRGNTEAFF. The CDR3, as DNA: TGTGCCAGCAGGCCACCGGACAGGGGGAACACTGAAGCTTTCTTT.

The chain is built from TRBV28 and TRBJ2-7; TRBD2 might be the D (5 bases). This CDR3 spans 16 amino acids. CDR1 is MDHEN, CDR2 SYDVKM, per germline. V lost 3 bases, J lost 2 bases, and 17 bases lay in between. The CDR3 loop reads CASSFGGPPVAYEQYF. In nucleotides, the CDR3 is TGTGCCAGCAGTTTCGGAGGACCCCCAGTGGCCTACGAGCAGTACTTC.

The gene calls are TRBV30 and TRBJ2-7; tentatively, D is TRBD2 (5 bases). CDR1 and CDR2 from the germline V gene are GTSNPN and SVGIG (reference sequence). The CDR3 runs to 14 residues. Trimming removed 0 bases at V and 2 bases at J, with 11 bases between. The CDR3 region is CAWSVNTGTYEQYF. Written as DNA, the CDR3 is TGTGCCTGGAGTGTAAATACGGGGACCTACGAGCAGTACTTC.

The gene calls are TRBV10-3 and TRBJ2-7; TRBD2 aligns across 12 bases. Germline V gene data show CDR1 as ENHRY and CDR2 as SYGVKD. The CDR3 sequence is 15 residues long. J was trimmed by 2 bases and V by 7 bases; bases with no gene match: 6. CDR3 nucleotides: TGTGCCATCACAGCCTCTAGCGGGGGGGCCTACGAGCAGTACTTC. Its translation is CAITASSGGAYEQYF.

V usage is TRBV7-2 and J usage is TRBJ1-1; no definite D call. This CDR3 contains 14 residues. Germline V gives CDR1 SGHTA, CDR2 FQGNSA. V lost 1 base and J lost 7, with 13 bases in between. The CDR3, as DNA: TGTGCCAGCAGCTTAGAAGGCCCGAGAGGTGAAGCTTTCTTT. Protein sequence: CASSLEGPRGEAFF.

This chain links TRBV27 with TRBJ2-7, with a possible D match to TRBD1 (5 bases). The ends were cut back, 8 bases at V and 13 bases at J, with 24 bases in the middle. The CDR3 runs to 13 residues. Germline CDR1 reads MNHEY; CDR2 reads SMNVEV (reference sequence). The CDR3 DNA reads TGTGCCAGCTCGACCCGGGTGTGGGGCACGCTTTACTTC. It encodes CASSTRVWGTLYF.

This rearrangement joins TRBV11-1 to TRBJ2-3; D is unclear. Germline CDR1 SGHAT, CDR2 FQDESV (reference sequence). Trimming cost V 3 bases and J 5 bases, with 9 bases left between them. This CDR3 has 13 amino acids. The chain's CDR3 is CASSFSVKDTQYF. For the CDR3, the DNA is TGTGCCAGCAGCTTTAGTGTGAAAGATACGCAGTATTTT.

The rearrangement uses TRBV10-1 and TRBJ1-1; D ambiguous. The germline V gene has CDR1 WNHNN and CDR2 SYGVQD (reference sequence). Trimming removed 4 bases at V and 7 bases at J, with 16 bases between. This CDR3 contains 14 residues. Here the CDR3 DNA reads TGCGCCAGCAGTGTAGTCCCGGGTTCCGGTGAAGCTTTCTTT. Residues: CASSVVPGSGEAFF.

The CDR3 sequence is CASSQLRGGEETQYF. The CDR3 nucleotides read TGCGCCAGCAGTCAACTTCGGGGGGGCGAGGAGACCCAGTACTTC. V is TRBV23-1 and J is TRBJ2-5; 8 positions agree with TRBD2. TRBV23-1 is noted as an ORF with a role that remains uncertain. The V and J ends lost 2 bases and 5 bases, in that order; junction bases with no gene match: 7. This CDR3 contains 15 residues.

This sequence joins TRBV6-1 and TRBJ1-5; 8 bases agree with TRBD1. The CDR3 contains 14 residues. V lost 6 bases, J lost 3 bases, and 4 bases stayed unmatched. Germline V gives CDR1 MNHNS, CDR2 SASEGT. For the CDR3, the DNA is TGTGCCAGCAGGACAGGGGAAACCAATCAGCCCCAGCATTTT. Translated, it gives CASRTGETNQPQHF.

The chain employs TRBV18 and TRBJ2-1; D is possibly TRBD2 (6 bases). The germline CDR1 and CDR2 sequences are KGHSH and LQKENI. Trimming pared 2 bases from V and 9 bases from J, leaving 8 bases between. There are 12 residues in the CDR3. CDR3 protein: CASSPDGGEQFF. CDR3 nucleotides: TGTGCCAGCTCACCAGACGGGGGTGAGCAGTTCTTC.

The J gene is TRBJ2-2, the V gene TRBV28; the D gene is possibly TRBD2 (7 bases). The germline V gene encodes CDR1 MDHEN and CDR2 SYDVKM. The V end lost 0 bases, the J end lost 2 bases, and 13 bases lay between the germline ends. CDR3 length equals 17 residues. The CDR3 DNA reads as TGTGCCAGCAGTTTATGGGGGGGGCAAGGTAACACCGGGGAGCTGTTTTTT. Translating it yields CASSLWGGQGNTGELFF.

This chain connects TRBV11-3 to TRBJ2-5; D is unresolved. There are 13 residues in the CDR3. Germline V gene sequence: CDR1 SGHNT, CDR2 YENEEA. V was clipped by 1 base and J by 4 bases, with 7 bases between them. The CDR3 spells CASSLGRVETQYF. In nucleotides, the CDR3 is TGTGCCAGCAGCTTAGGAAGAGTAGAGACCCAGTACTTC.

The rearrangement joins TRBV28 to TRBJ2-2, with 8 bases fitting TRBD2. This CDR3 has 15 amino acids. The junction had 13 bases not matched to a gene; V was cut back by 6 bases and J by 10 bases. Germline V lookup: CDR1 MDHEN, CDR2 SYDVKM. The DNA of the CDR3 is TGTGCCAGCAGCGCGGTCGGGGGGGTGCCATCGGAGCTGTTTTTT. It yields the protein CASSAVGGVPSELFF.

The genes are TRBV19 and TRBJ2-7; D ambiguous. The CDR3 is 14 residues long. Germline assignment: CDR1 LNHDA and CDR2 SQIVND (reference sequence). V was pared by 1 base and J by 6 bases, with 13 bases between. CDR3 DNA sequence: TGTGCCAGTAGTATAGCACAGCTTAACGGCGAGCAGTACTTC. Its protein is CASSIAQLNGEQYF.

The chain combines TRBV30 with TRBJ2-4; 8 bases are shared with TRBD1. Germline trimming cut 0 bases from V and 0 bases from J; bases unmatched to any gene: 4. Germline CDR1 is GTSNPN and CDR2 is SVGIG (reference sequence). The CDR3 is 16 residues long. The CDR3: CAWSVGTGGAKNIQYF. The CDR3, as DNA: TGTGCCTGGAGTGTAGGAACAGGGGGAGCCAAAAACATTCAGTACTTC.

The chain joins TRBV18 to TRBJ1-5, with 8 positions matching TRBD1. Germline-derived CDR1 and CDR2 are KGHSH and LQKENI. The CDR3 consists of 16 residues. V trimming: 1 base; J trimming: 4 bases; junction bases outside the gene matches: 6. The CDR3 sequence is CASSPRPDRGNQPQHF. In nucleotides, the CDR3 is TGTGCCAGCTCACCACGCCCCGACAGGGGTAATCAGCCCCAGCATTTT.

The rearrangement links TRBV7-9 to TRBJ1-1; no clear D gene. V was trimmed by 1 base and J by 0 bases, leaving 6 bases between them. This CDR3 region has 14 residues. Germline CDR1 is SEHNR and CDR2 is FQNEAQ (reference sequence). The CDR3 reads CASSLGRMNTEAFF. The CDR3 bases are TGTGCCAGCAGCTTAGGCAGGATGAACACTGAAGCTTTCTTT.

The chain has TRBV10-3 and TRBJ1-2; D perhaps matches TRBD1 (5 bases). CDR1 ENHRY and CDR2 SYGVKD come from the germline V gene. The length of the CDR3 is 14 residues. V lost 6 bases and J lost 2, with 13 bases in between. This CDR3 is CAIRRLDSNYGYTF. As DNA, the CDR3 is TGTGCCATCAGGCGCCTTGACAGCAACTATGGCTACACCTTC.

The V and J genes are TRBV19 and TRBJ1-2; possibly TRBD1 for D (5 bases). V was cut by 0 bases and J by 6 bases, with 17 bases left in between. Germline loops: CDR1 LNHDA, CDR2 SQIVND (reference sequence). This CDR3 is 16 amino acids long. CDR3 amino acids: CASSIDWSSQGDGYTF. The CDR3 DNA sequence: TGTGCCAGTAGTATAGATTGGAGCAGCCAAGGGGATGGCTACACCTTC.

V gene TRBV7-6 combines with J gene TRBJ1-1; D unresolved. V shed 4 bases and J shed 7 bases, with 16 bases lying between them. Germline lookup yields CDR1 SGHVS and CDR2 FNYEAQ. The CDR3 is 14 residues long. This chain's CDR3 is CASSSGLIRSEAFF. The CDR3 DNA is TGTGCCAGCAGCTCCGGACTGATACGGAGTGAAGCTTTCTTT.

This chain joins TRBV9 and TRBJ2-3; D might be TRBD1 (7 bases). The CDR3 is 17 amino acids. Germline CDR1 and CDR2: SGDLS and YYNGEE. Trimming cost V 2 bases and J 2 bases, with 18 bases left between them. The CDR3 is CASSVGRGVTFTDTQYF. The CDR3 region has the DNA TGTGCCAGCAGCGTGGGCAGGGGGGTGACCTTCACAGATACGCAGTATTTT.

The CDR3 nucleotides read TGCGCCAGCAGCCAGGGTTCGGGACAGGGCCAAGAGACCCAGTACTTC. Its translation is CASSQGSGQGQETQYF. The V call is TRBV4-1, the J call TRBJ2-5, with 9 bases lining up with TRBD1. Germline-derived CDR1 and CDR2 are MGHRA and YSYEKL. The V gene end was trimmed by 3 bases and the J gene end by 1 base; junction bases not matched to a gene: 6. CDR3 length: 16 residues.

The rearrangement links TRBV19 to TRBJ1-2; TRBD1 is a possible D gene (6 bases). The CDR3 length is 15 residues. Trimming pared 3 bases from V and 2 bases from J, leaving 13 bases between. Per germline, CDR1 LNHDA and CDR2 SQIVND (reference sequence). The CDR3 sequence: CASSMSLTGNYGYTF. The CDR3 DNA is TGTGCCAGTAGTATGTCCTTGACAGGAAACTATGGCTACACCTTC.

The chain uses TRBV5-6 and TRBJ1-5; D call uncertain. The CDR3 runs 13 residues. V lost 5 bases and J 4 bases, leaving 10 bases between the germline ends. Germline V gene lookup returns CDR1 SGHDT and CDR2 YYEEEE. The CDR3 sequence is CASSYTVNQPQHF. CDR3 nucleotides: TGTGCCAGCAGTTATACGGTGAATCAGCCCCAGCATTTT. Complete variable domain (other parts from reference TRBV5-6 and TRBJ1-5): DAGVTQSPTHLIKTRGQQVTLRCSPKSGHDTVSWYQQALGQGPQFIFQYYEEEERQRGNFPDRFSGHQFPNYSSELNVNALLLGDSALYLCASSYTVNQPQHFGDGTRLSIL.

CDR3 DNA: TGTGCCAGCAGCCAGGTCCCGACAGCAAATGAGCAGTTCTTC. Translated, it gives CASSQVPTANEQFF. The V gene is TRBV6-5, the J gene TRBJ2-1, with D perhaps matching TRBD1 (5 bases). The CDR3 consists of 14 residues. CDR1 is MNHEY, CDR2 SVGAGI, per germline. Trimming took 6 bases from V and 7 from J, leaving 16 bases between them.

This chain uses TRBV28 with TRBJ1-4, with a possible D match to TRBD1 (5 bases). Germline V gene data show CDR1 as MDHEN and CDR2 as SYDVKM. Between the trimmed V and J ends, which lost 5 bases and 7 bases, there was a span of 14 bases. CDR3 size: 14 residues. CDR3 in DNA: TGTGCCAGCAGTCCCACAGGTCGAGGTGAAAAACTGTTTTTT. It encodes CASSPTGRGEKLFF.

This chain uses TRBV4-2 with TRBJ1-4, with 10 bases that match TRBD1. This CDR3 contains 16 residues. The germline gives CDR1 LGHNA, CDR2 YNFKEQ. Losses at the gene ends were 4 bases for V and 6 bases for J; bases not matched to a gene: 8. The CDR3 sequence: CASSLRQGAPDEKLFF. The CDR3 DNA reads as TGTGCCAGCAGCCTAAGACAGGGGGCCCCGGATGAAAAACTGTTTTTT.